This T cell receptor (beta chain) was recovered during a study of T cells in Graves' hyperthyroidism and ophthalmopathy (dated by TCRdb to the late 2010s). General notes on the study: Peripheral blood samples were taken at the time of initial diagnosis, prior to any treatment. To identify distinguishing TCR V-J signatures, a discovery cohort of around 100 patients was used, comprising 43 with Graves' ophthalmopathy and 57 with stable Graves' hyperthyroidism. Whether ophthalmopathy could be predicted prospectively was tested in an independent validation cohort made up of about 18 hyperthyroidism patients plus 17 patients who later progressed to ophthalmopathy. The 75 to 100 discovery patients were divided at random into training and test sets in a 7:3 ratio. In addition, the study compared T-cell repertoires in thyroid tissue and in blood from six Graves' hyperthyroidism patients. After blood sampling, hyperthyroidism patients were treated with methimazole at a starting dose of 30 mg daily, and ophthalmopathy patients were treated with high-dose intravenous methylprednisolone. The paper describes TCR Vbeta CDR3 sequencing of 120 to 150 peripheral blood samples, made up of about 41 ophthalmopathy patients, approximately 73 hyperthyroidism patients and roughly 17 progressor patients.

Stable Graves' hyperthyroidism was defined as the absence of progression to ophthalmopathy over 18 months of follow-up. The hyperthyroidism patients were between 18 and 65 years old and newly diagnosed, with a disease duration of less than 2 months. Any patient with an uncontrolled infection, another autoimmune disease, pregnancy or lactation was excluded. Clinical symptoms, serum thyroxine and TRAb, thyroid ultrasound, and orbital computed tomography formed the basis for the diagnoses. PBMCs were separated from 10 ml of fresh peripheral blood using Ficoll-Paque density gradient centrifugation. Total RNA was extracted with Trizol reagent, and quality was checked on an Agilent 2100 Bioanalyzer. The TCR beta CDR3 regions were amplified from RNA transcripts. The first round of RT-PCR for the TCR CDR3 was performed with the HTBI primer set and the Qiagen OneStep RT-PCR kit. Libraries were constructed in a second round of multiplex PCR, after which size selection and purification were carried out. Paired-end sequencing of the libraries was performed with 100 bp reads on an Illumina HiSeq2000. Per the source publication's procedure: SOAPnuke was used to process the raw data, throwing out any read that contained adapters or uncalled bases, had a mean Phred below 15, or lacked an exact constant-primer or identifier match. COPE v1.2.5 was used to merge high-quality paired reads, and clonotypes were defined as unique nucleotide sequences. MiTCR v1.1 was used to align the clonotypes against IMGT TRBV, TRBD and TRBJ reference segments. Only V-J combinations with frequency above 0.0001, covering 99% to 99.2% of repertoires, were analysed. A TCS score was defined as the ratio of F50 (clonal expansion) to E x V (chaos), with BLOSUM62-based TCRdist applied between CDR3 peptides within each V-J. Welch's t-statistics and random forest reduced roughly 540 V-J features to 10 to 15, which were used in a naive Bayes classifier (R e1071). TCRdb reprocessing: public reads trimmed at Q25 with fastp, clones called with MiXCR, in-frame beta chains kept. Merged by CDR3 protein, the rows form single entries marked with the most common genes and DNA. The V and J calls here are based on TCRdb, not the publication. The sample yields a few hundred thousand distinct CDR3 sequences; around 21% were counted once. Around 27% of the sample comes from the top ten.

The germline V gene provides CDR1 MDHEN and CDR2 SYDVKM. Including the terminal cysteine and phenylalanine, the CDR3 comprises 12 residues. The sequence is cut down to CDR3 DNA, 36 bases in frame from base 1. Trimming at the junction amounts to 2 bases on V and 6 bases on J, and the germline ends lie 8 bases apart. This clonotype was picked up many times. No antigen is known for it. No base quality values were provided; no much bigger clone lies one nucleotide off. On the study overall, not on this receptor specifically: Sample size was not statistically predetermined, and investigators were not blinded to group allocation. Ophthalmopathy was separated from stable hyperthyroidism by a 13 V-J signature model, with approximately 85% sensitivity and around 81% specificity obtained in cross-validation and 80%/75% obtained in testing. In validation, the model predicted progression to ophthalmopathy a median of roughly six months before onset, with roughly 71% sensitivity and roughly 79% specificity. Most expanded thyroid clonotypes (frequency above 0.001) were also detected in blood, a finding suggesting that blood repertoires may reflect thyroid immune responses.

Sequenced input: blood. The clonotype was recovered from a man between 18 and 29 years old with Graves' hyperthyroidism. The rearranged segments are TRBV28 and TRBJ2-7, with no D gene named confidently. The CDR3 protein sequence reads: CASSLGSAEQYF. Read as DNA, the sequence is TGTGCCAGCAGTTTAGGATCCGCCGAGCAGTACTTC.